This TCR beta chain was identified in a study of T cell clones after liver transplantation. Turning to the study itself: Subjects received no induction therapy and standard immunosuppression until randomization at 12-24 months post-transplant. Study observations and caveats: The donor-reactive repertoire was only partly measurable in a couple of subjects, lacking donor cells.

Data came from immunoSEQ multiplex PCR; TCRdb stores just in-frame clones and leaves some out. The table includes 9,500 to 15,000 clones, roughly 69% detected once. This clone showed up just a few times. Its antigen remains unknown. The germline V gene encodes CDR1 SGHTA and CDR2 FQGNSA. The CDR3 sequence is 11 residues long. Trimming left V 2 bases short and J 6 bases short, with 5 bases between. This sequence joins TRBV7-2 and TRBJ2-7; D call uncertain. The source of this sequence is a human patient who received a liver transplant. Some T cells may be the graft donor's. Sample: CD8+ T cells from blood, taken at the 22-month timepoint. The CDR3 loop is CASSLTAEQYF. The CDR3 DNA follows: TGTGCCAGCAGCTTAACCGCCGAGCAGTACTTC.